The 12 T cell receptor beta chains reported below all come from one sample, sequenced in a study of blood T cells in healthy people across ages. PCR was performed a second time for about 7 to 12 cycles using a sample-barcoded 5' primer and a J-beta primer mix. TCRdb independently ran MiXCR on the 5' RACE reads; one entry per CDR3 protein. The sample lists 600,000 or so distinct CDR3 sequences; about 45% were seen once. The sample was blood. Receptor source: a man aged 80 or over in good health.

This clonotype was seen only a few times. V and J are TRBV7-2 and TRBJ2-3, with D maybe TRBD2 (6 bases). The CDR3 length is 15 residues. The V and J ends lost 2 bases and 2 bases respectively, with 11 bases between them. The germline gives CDR1 SGHTA, CDR2 FQGNSA. The CDR3 protein is CASSLQRLDTDTQYF. Written as DNA, the CDR3 is TGTGCCAGCAGCTTACAGCGACTAGACACAGATACGCAGTATTTT.

In its sample, this clonotype was seen a few times. This chain joins TRBV2 and TRBJ2-3, with D possibly called TRBD1 or TRBD2 (6 bases each). Germline assignment: CDR1 SNHLY and CDR2 FYNNEI. This CDR3 contains 16 residues. V lost 2 bases, J lost 2 bases, and 14 bases lay in between. CDR3 loop: CASSERLGGITDTQYF. The CDR3 region has the DNA TGTGCCAGCAGTGAACGTCTAGGGGGGATCACAGATACGCAGTATTTT.

The chain is built from TRBV6-6 and TRBJ1-1; 10 nucleotides match TRBD1. Per the germline V gene, CDR1 is MNHNY and CDR2 is SVGAGI (reference sequence). The CDR3 has 14 residues. V trimming: 10 bases; J trimming: 1 base; junction bases outside the gene matches: 6. The CDR3 DNA reads as TGTGCCACCCATGGACAGGGGGAGAACACTGAAGCTTTCTTT. Amino acids: CATHGQGENTEAFF.

The V call is TRBV3-1, the J call TRBJ2-7; a weak D match, TRBD1 (6 bases). The CDR3 runs to 12 residues. Between the trimmed V and J ends, which lost 5 bases and 7 bases, there was a span of 12 bases. The V gene's germline CDR1 is LGHDT and CDR2 YNNKEL (reference sequence). The CDR3 spells CASSTGHREQYF. CDR3 nucleotide sequence: TGTGCCAGCAGCACGGGACACCGTGAGCAGTACTTC.

With regard to this clonotype: Since a much larger clone is just one base distant, this may be a read error. The rearrangement uses TRBV6-6 and TRBJ1-1, with D maybe TRBD1 (6 bases). The CDR3 runs 11 residues. Germline CDR1 and CDR2: MNHNY and SVGAGI (reference sequence). V gave up 8 bases and J gave up 7 bases, with 11 bases separating them. CDR3 protein: CASFRQDEAFF. The CDR3 DNA sequence: TGTGCCAGCTTTAGACAGGATGAAGCTTTCTTT.

This clonotype was detected many times. The chain carries TRBV7-2 and TRBJ2-1; D is undetermined. Trimming took 1 base from V and 4 from J, leaving 5 bases between them. The CDR3 sequence is 13 residues long. The V gene's germline CDR1 is SGHTA and CDR2 FQGNSA. CDR3 amino acids: CASSLGSYNEQFF. The CDR3 bases are TGTGCCAGCAGCTTAGGGTCTTACAATGAGCAGTTCTTC.

This clonotype came up once. The gene calls are TRBV6-1 and TRBJ2-7, with TRBD2 as a possible D gene (6 bases). The CDR3 runs to 16 residues. V was trimmed by 6 bases and J by 4 bases, leaving 22 bases between them. Germline CDR1 reads MNHNS; CDR2 reads SASEGT. As DNA, the CDR3 is TGTGCCAGCAGACTACACCACCTAAAGGGGACTTACGAGCAGTACTTC. Translated, it gives CASRLHHLKGTYEQYF.

About this clonotype: One end of the junction fails to match germline, which may point to a read error. The chain carries TRBV6-5 and TRBJ2-2, with a possible D match to TRBD1 (6 bases). CDR3 size: 15 residues. CDR1 and CDR2 (germline): MNHEY, SVGAGI. The chain's CDR3 is CASSYSPGAVGEQFF. In nucleotides, the CDR3 is TGTGCCAGCAGTTACTCGCCAGGGGCGGTCGGGGAGCAGTTTTTT.

CDR3 in DNA: TGTGCCAGCAGCTTAGCTTCCCCCGGGAATAAGCAGTTCTTC. Translating it yields CASSLASPGNKQFF. The chain employs TRBV7-2 and TRBJ2-1; tentative D call: TRBD2 (5 bases). CDR3 length equals 14 residues. The germline V gene has CDR1 SGHTA and CDR2 FQGNSA. V dropped 0 bases and J dropped 11 bases, with 14 bases sitting between them.

V usage is TRBV3-1 and J usage is TRBJ2-1; possibly TRBD2 for D (5 bases). CDR3 length: 13 amino acids. Germline CDR1 LGHDT, CDR2 YNNKEL (reference sequence). With 1 base removed from V and 9 bases from J, the gap between germline ends came to 10 bases. The DNA of the CDR3 is TGTGCCAGCAGCCAAGTAGGAAGCGGTGAGCAGTTCTTC. Amino acids: CASSQVGSGEQFF.

This rearrangement joins TRBV7-7 to TRBJ2-5; 8 bases match TRBD1. In germline, CDR1 is SSHAT, CDR2 FNYEAQ (reference sequence). This CDR3 has 14 amino acids. Here the CDR3 reads CANSLTGGGETQYF. CDR3 bases: TGTGCTAACAGCTTAACAGGGGGTGGGGAGACCCAGTACTTC. The variable domain in full, completed from reference TRBV7-7 and TRBJ2-5, reads GAGVSQSPRYKVTKRGQDVTLRCDPISSHATLYWYQQALGQGPEFLTYFNYEAQPDKSGLPSDRFSAERPEGSISTLTIQRTEQRDSAMYRCANSLTGGGETQYFGPGTRLLVL.

The chain recombines TRBV4-2 with TRBJ1-2; D is possibly TRBD1 (5 bases). This CDR3 has 14 residues. CDR1 is LGHNA, CDR2 YNFKEQ, per germline. The V end was cut by 3 bases, the J end by 4 bases, with 12 bases between. The CDR3 DNA follows: TGTGCCAGCAGCCACATCCCGACAGCCTATGGCTACACCTTC. This sequence encodes CASSHIPTAYGYTF.